The sequence of this TCR beta chain was determined in a study of CD8 T cell repertoires and HIV-1 epitope variants. Study details: T cells were stimulated with Twenty-five Gag and Nef peptides separately. Epitopes were three Gag families plus Nef HW9 and YT9. A roughly ten-day culture received IL-2, IL-7 and IL-15 on days 3 and 7.

This clone was found a few times. Its antigen is not identified. From germline, CDR1 is GTSNPN and CDR2 SVGIG (reference sequence). Trimming cost V 3 bases and J 4 bases; bases outside gene matches: 2. The length of the CDR3 is 12 residues. Survey-depth immunoSEQ sequencing covered TCR beta CDR3 regions. Profiled with immunoSEQ multiplex PCR; TCRdb holds only in-frame clones, not every one. The repertoire holds almost 6,000 clones, with 66% as singletons. Sequencing input: cultured CD8+ T cells derived from PBMCs. The sequence derives from a male donor with HIV. This chain connects TRBV30 to TRBJ1-2, with 7 bases that match TRBD1. The CDR3 region has the DNA TGTGCCTGGAGGGGGGACAGCTATGGCTACACCTTC. This encodes CAWRGDSYGYTF.